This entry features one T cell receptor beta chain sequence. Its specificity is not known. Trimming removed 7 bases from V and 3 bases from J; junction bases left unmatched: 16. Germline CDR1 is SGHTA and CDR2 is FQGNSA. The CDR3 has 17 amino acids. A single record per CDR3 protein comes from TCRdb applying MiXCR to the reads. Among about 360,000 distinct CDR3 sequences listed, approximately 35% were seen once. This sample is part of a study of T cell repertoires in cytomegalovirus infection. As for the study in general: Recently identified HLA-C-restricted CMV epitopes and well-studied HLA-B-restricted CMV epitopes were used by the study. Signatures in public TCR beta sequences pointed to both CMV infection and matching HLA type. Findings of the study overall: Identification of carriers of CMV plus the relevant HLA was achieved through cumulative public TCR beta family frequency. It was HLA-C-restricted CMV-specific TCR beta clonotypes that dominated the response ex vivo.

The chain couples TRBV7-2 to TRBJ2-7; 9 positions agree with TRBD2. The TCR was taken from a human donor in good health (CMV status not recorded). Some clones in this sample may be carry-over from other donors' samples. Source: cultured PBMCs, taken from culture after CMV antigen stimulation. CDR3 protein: CASTGEGASGTSYEQYF. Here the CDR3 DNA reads TGTGCCAGCACCGGAGAAGGGGCTAGCGGGACCAGCTACGAGCAGTACTTC.